Shown below are 13 T cell receptor beta chains from a single sample sequenced in a study of blood T cell repertoires in COVID-19. The assay was immunoSEQ multiplex PCR, and TCRdb's table has in-frame clones only and misses some. The data show some 20,000 clones, with 86% seen just once and approximately 11% held by the top ten. Sequencing input: peripheral blood. All receptors derive from a human donor in a cohort sampled during active COVID-19.

This chain joins TRBV10-3 and TRBJ2-2; 9 bases are a match to TRBD1. The V and J ends lost 8 bases and 6 bases, in that order; junction bases with no gene match: 7. This CDR3 region has 14 residues. Germline CDR1 ENHRY, CDR2 SYGVKD. CDR3 protein: CAISRQGESGELFF. The CDR3 DNA reads TGTGCCATCTCTAGACAGGGGGAGTCCGGGGAGCTGTTTTTT.

The chain carries TRBV27 and TRBJ2-2; no firm D call. This CDR3 has 12 residues. V dropped 3 bases and J dropped 6 bases, with 5 bases sitting between them. Germline V gives CDR1 MNHEY, CDR2 SMNVEV (reference sequence). In nucleotides, the CDR3 is TGTGCCAGCAGTTTTCGGTCCGGGGAGCTGTTTTTT. The encoded protein is CASSFRSGELFF.

This clone has just a few counts. The rearrangement uses TRBV19 and TRBJ1-5; D call uncertain. The CDR3 loop spans 16 amino acids. Germline V gives CDR1 LNHDA, CDR2 SQIVND (reference sequence). The V end was cut by 2 bases, the J end by 0 bases, with 11 bases between. This CDR3 is CASSILAGYSNQPQHF. The CDR3 DNA reads as TGTGCCAGTAGTATACTGGCGGGTTATAGCAATCAGCCCCAGCATTTT.

As for this clone: Sequence at one end of the junction differs from germline and may be a read error. The rearrangement uses TRBV20-1 and TRBJ2-3; 13 bases match TRBD2. From germline, CDR1 is DFQATT and CDR2 SNEGSKA (reference sequence). CDR3 size: 19 residues. In DNA, the CDR3 is TGCTGTGCTAGTGATGGTACTAGCGGGAGGGCGGGGGAGGGAGATACGCAGTATTTT. Protein product: CCASDGTSGRAGEGDTQYF.

Written as DNA, the CDR3 is TGTGCCAGCAGTTTTCGTTGGTGGACTACCCCGTGGAGGTACAATGAGCAGTTCTTC. As protein: CASSFRWWTTPWRYNEQFF. V and J are TRBV28 and TRBJ2-1, with a weak D call TRBD2 (6 bases). CDR3 length: 19 amino acids. Trimming took 3 bases from V and 4 from J, leaving 25 bases between them. The germline gives CDR1 MDHEN, CDR2 SYDVKM.

Only a few counts were recorded for this clone. One end of the junction fails to match germline, which may point to a read error. V usage is TRBV5-1 and J usage is TRBJ1-1; 8 bases fit TRBD1. The CDR3 length is 14 residues. Germline CDR1 and CDR2: SGHRS and YFSETQ. The CDR3 region is CASSLHRGNAEAFF. The CDR3 DNA reads TGCGCCAGCAGCTTACACAGGGGGAACGCTGAAGCTTTCTTT.

The J gene is TRBJ1-4, the V gene TRBV28; D is uncertain. The length of the CDR3 is 15 residues. Germline V gene data show CDR1 as MDHEN and CDR2 as SYDVKM. V was pared by 4 bases and J by 8 bases, with 17 bases between. The CDR3 region is CASSSTEGSTEKLFF. The DNA of the CDR3 is TGTGCCAGCAGTTCAACGGAGGGATCAACGGAAAAACTGTTTTTT.

This clone is medium-sized (0.01 to 0.1%). The V and J genes are TRBV19 and TRBJ2-7, with a weak D call TRBD1 (5 bases). The CDR3 is 15 residues long. V was clipped by 4 bases and J by 4 bases, with 17 bases between them. Germline CDR1 and CDR2: LNHDA and SQIVND (reference sequence). CDR3: CASSTTANEVYEQYF. Written as DNA, the CDR3 is TGTGCCAGTAGTACGACAGCGAATGAAGTTTACGAGCAGTACTTC.

Worth noting for this clone: One junction end does not reproduce the germline sequence, and a read error may be involved. The chain has TRBV7-8 and TRBJ2-7; the match to TRBD2 covers 10 bases. Germline values: CDR1 SGHVS, CDR2 FQNEAQ. The CDR3 sequence is 15 residues long. The CDR3 reads CASSPVAGGSNEQYF. The CDR3 DNA follows: TGTGCCAGCAGCCCGGTAGCGGGAGGCTCCAACGAGCAGTACTTC.

The chain is built from TRBV6-2 or TRBV6-3 and TRBJ2-5, with TRBD2 identical over 11 bases. V trimming: 2 bases; J trimming: 3 bases; junction bases outside the gene matches: 2. The CDR3 is 15 residues long. Germline CDR1 MNHEY, CDR2 SVGEGT. This CDR3 is CASSYGTSGEETQYF. Written as DNA, the CDR3 is TGTGCCAGCAGTTACGGGACTAGCGGAGAAGAGACCCAGTACTTC.

The rearrangement links TRBV28 to TRBJ1-4; perhaps TRBD1 as D (5 bases). CDR1 MDHEN and CDR2 SYDVKM come from the germline V gene. The V and J ends lost 1 base and 3 bases respectively, with 9 bases between them. There are 15 residues in the CDR3. CDR3 sequence reads: CASSLFQGPNEKLFF. Written as DNA, the CDR3 is TGTGCCAGCAGTTTATTTCAGGGCCCTAATGAAAAACTGTTTTTT.

V and J are TRBV5-1 and TRBJ1-1; D is unclear. The CDR3 contains 14 residues. The germline V and J ends were trimmed by 7 bases and 1 base, with 14 bases remaining between them. Germline-derived CDR1 and CDR2 are SGHRS and YFSETQ. The CDR3 coding sequence is TGCGCCAGCCGACTCCCGGGAGGGAACACTGAAGCTTTCTTT. Amino acids: CASRLPGGNTEAFF.

This clone was detected once. The gene calls are TRBV5-4 and TRBJ2-7; TRBD2 agrees at 11 bases. The CDR3 length is 15 residues. J was trimmed by 7 bases and V by 0 bases; bases with no gene match: 6. Germline CDR1 and CDR2: SGHNT and YYREEE (reference sequence). The DNA of the CDR3 is TGTGCCAGCAGCTTGGACGGGCTAGCGGGAGGAGAGCAGTACTTC. Translating gives CASSLDGLAGGEQYF.